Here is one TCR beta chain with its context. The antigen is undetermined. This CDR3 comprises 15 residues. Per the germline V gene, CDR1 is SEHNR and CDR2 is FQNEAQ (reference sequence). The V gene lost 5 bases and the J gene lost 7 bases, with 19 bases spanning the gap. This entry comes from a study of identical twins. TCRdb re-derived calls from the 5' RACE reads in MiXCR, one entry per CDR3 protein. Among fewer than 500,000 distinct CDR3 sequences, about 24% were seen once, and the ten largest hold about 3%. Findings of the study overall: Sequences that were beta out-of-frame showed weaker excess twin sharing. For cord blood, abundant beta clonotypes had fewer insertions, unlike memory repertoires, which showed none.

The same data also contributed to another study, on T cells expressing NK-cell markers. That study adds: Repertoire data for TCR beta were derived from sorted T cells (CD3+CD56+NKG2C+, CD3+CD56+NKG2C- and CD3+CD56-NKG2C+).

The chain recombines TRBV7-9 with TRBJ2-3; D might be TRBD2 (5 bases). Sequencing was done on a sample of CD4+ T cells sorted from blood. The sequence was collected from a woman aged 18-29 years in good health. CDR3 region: CASSLSGSSPNTQYF. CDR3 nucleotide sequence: TGTGCCAGCAGCCTAAGCGGATCAAGTCCGAATACGCAGTATTTT.